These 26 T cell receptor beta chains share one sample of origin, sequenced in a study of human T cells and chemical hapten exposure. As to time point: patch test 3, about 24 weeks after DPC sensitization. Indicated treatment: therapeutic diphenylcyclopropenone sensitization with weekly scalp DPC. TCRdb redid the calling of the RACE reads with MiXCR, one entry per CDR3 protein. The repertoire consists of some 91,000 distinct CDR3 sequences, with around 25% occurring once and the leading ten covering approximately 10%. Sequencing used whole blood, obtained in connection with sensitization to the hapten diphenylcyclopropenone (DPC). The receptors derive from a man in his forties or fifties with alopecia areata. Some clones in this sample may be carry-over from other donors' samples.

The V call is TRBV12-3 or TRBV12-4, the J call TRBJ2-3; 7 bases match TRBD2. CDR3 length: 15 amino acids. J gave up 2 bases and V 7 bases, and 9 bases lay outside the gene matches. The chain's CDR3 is CASTEIAGYTDTQYF. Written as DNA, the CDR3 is TGTGCCAGCACCGAAATAGCGGGCTACACAGATACGCAGTATTTT.

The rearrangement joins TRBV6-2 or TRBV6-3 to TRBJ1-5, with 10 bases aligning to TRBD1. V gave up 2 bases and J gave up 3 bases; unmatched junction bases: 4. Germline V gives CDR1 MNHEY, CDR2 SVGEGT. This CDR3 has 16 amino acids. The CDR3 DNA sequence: TGTGCCAGCAGTTACCCGGGACAGGGGCACAATCAGCCCCAGCATTTT. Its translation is CASSYPGQGHNQPQHF.

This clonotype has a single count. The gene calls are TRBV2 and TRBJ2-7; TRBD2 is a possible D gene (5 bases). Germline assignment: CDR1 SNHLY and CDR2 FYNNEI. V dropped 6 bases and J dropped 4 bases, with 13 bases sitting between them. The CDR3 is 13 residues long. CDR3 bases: TGTGCCAGCAGATTGAGGGCGGATTACGAGCAGTACTTC. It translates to CASRLRADYEQYF.

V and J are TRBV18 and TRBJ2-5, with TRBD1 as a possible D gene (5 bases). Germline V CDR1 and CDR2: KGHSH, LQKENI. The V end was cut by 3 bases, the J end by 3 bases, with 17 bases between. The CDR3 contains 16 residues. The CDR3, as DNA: TGTGCCAGCTCACCGGAACTCTTGGACAAGAAAGAGACCCAGTACTTC. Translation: CASSPELLDKKETQYF.

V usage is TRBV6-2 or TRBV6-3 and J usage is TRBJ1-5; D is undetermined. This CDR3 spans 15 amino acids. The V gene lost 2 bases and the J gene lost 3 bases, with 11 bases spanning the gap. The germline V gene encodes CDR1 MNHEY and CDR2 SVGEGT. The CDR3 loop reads CASSYVPGYNQPQHF. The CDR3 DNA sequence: TGTGCCAGCAGTTACGTTCCGGGATACAATCAGCCCCAGCATTTT.

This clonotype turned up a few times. DNA for the CDR3: TGTGCCAGCAAATCCCTTGGTGGGTTTGGAAACACCATATATTTT. It encodes CASKSLGGFGNTIYF. The V and J genes are TRBV6-5 and TRBJ1-3, with D unclear. Trimming pared 7 bases from V and 3 bases from J, leaving 16 bases between. Per germline, CDR1 MNHEY and CDR2 SVGAGI. The length of the CDR3 is 15 residues.

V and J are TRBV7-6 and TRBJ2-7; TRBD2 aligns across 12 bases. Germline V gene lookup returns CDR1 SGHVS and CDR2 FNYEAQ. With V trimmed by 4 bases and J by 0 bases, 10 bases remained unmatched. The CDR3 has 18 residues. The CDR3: CASSSLMLTSGSSYEQYF. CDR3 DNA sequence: TGTGCCAGCAGCTCCCTAATGCTGACTAGCGGGAGCTCCTACGAGCAGTACTTC.

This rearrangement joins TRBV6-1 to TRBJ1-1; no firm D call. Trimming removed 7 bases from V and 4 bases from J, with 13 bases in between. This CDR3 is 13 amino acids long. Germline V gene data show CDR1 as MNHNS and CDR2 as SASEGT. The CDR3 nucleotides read TGTGCCAGCATATTCCCTGGGATCACTGAAGCTTTCTTT. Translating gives CASIFPGITEAFF.

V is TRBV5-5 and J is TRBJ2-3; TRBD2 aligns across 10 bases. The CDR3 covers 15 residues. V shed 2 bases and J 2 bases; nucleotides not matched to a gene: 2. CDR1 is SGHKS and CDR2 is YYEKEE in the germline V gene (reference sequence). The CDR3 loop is CASSLLAGTTDTQYF. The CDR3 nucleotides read TGTGCCAGCAGCTTACTAGCGGGAACCACAGATACGCAGTATTTT.

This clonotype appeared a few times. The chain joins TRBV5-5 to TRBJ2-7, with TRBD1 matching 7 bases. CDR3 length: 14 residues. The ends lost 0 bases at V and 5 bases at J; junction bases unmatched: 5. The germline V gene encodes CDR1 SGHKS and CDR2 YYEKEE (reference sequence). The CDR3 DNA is TGTGCCAGCAGCTTGGTGACAGGGCGGGACGAGCAGTACTTC. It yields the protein CASSLVTGRDEQYF.

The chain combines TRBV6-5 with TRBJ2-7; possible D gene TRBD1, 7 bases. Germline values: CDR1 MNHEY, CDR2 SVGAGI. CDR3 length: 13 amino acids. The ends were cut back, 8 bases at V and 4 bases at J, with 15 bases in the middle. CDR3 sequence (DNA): TGTGCCAGCGGGGGGACAGAGCCTTACGAGCAGTACTTC. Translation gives CASGGTEPYEQYF.

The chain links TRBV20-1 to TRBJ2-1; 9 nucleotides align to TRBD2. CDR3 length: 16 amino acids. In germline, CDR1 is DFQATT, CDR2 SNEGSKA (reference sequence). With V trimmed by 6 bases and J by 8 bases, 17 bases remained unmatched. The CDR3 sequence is CSAKETGTSRWYEQFF. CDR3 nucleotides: TGCAGTGCAAAAGAGACGGGGACTAGCCGTTGGTATGAGCAGTTCTTC.

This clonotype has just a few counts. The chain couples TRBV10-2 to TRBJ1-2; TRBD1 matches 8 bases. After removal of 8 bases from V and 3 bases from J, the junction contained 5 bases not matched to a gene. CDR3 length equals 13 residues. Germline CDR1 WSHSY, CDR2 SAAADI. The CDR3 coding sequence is TGCGCCAGCTCTGCGACAGGGGACTATGGCTACACCTTC. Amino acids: CASSATGDYGYTF.

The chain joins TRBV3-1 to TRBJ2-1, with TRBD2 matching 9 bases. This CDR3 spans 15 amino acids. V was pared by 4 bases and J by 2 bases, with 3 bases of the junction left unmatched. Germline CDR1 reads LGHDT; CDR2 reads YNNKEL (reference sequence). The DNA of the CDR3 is TGTGCCAGCAGCCCTGGACTAGCGACCTACAATGAGCAGTTCTTC. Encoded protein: CASSPGLATYNEQFF.

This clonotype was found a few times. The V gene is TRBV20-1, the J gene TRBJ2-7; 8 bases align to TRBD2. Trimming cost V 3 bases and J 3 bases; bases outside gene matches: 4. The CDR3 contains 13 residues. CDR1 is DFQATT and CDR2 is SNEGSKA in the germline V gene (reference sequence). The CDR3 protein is CSASFAGGYEQYF. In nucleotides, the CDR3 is TGCAGTGCTAGTTTTGCGGGAGGCTACGAGCAGTACTTC.

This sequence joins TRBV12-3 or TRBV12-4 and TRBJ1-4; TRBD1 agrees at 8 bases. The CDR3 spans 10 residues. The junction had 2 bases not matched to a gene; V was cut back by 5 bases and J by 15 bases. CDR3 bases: TGTGCCAGCAGTGGACAGGGAGTGTTTTTT. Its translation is CASSGQGVFF.

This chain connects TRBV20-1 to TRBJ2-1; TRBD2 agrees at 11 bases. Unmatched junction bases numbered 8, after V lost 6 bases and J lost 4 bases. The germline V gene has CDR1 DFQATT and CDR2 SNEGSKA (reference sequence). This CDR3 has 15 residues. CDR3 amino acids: CSAPPTSGSYNEQFF. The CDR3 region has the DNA TGCAGTGCCCCCCCCACTAGCGGGAGTTACAATGAGCAGTTCTTC.

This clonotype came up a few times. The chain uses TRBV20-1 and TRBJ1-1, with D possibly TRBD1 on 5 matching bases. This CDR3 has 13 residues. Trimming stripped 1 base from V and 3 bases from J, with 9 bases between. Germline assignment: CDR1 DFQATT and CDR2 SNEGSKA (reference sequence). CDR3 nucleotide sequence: TGCAGTGCTAGAGCGGGGGACGACACTGAAGCTTTCTTT. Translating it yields CSARAGDDTEAFF.

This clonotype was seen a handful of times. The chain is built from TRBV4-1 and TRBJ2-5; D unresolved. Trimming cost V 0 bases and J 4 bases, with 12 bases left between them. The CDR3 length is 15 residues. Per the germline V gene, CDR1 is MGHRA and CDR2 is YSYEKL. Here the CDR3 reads CASSQDPGPGETQYF. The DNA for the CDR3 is TGCGCCAGCAGCCAAGATCCGGGTCCAGGAGAGACCCAGTACTTC.

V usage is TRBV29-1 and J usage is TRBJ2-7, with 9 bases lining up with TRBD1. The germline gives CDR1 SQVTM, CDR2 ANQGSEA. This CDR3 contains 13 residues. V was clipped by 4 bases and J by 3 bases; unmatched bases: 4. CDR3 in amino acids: CSVGLGQGYEQYF. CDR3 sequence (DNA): TGCAGCGTTGGCCTGGGACAGGGCTACGAGCAGTACTTC.

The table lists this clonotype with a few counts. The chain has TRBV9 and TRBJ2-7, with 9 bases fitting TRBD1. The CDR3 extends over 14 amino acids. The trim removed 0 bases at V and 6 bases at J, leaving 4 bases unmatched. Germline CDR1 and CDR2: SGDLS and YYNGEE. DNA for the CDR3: TGTGCCAGCAGCGTAGCTACAGGGGGCCCCGAGCAGTACTTC. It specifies CASSVATGGPEQYF.

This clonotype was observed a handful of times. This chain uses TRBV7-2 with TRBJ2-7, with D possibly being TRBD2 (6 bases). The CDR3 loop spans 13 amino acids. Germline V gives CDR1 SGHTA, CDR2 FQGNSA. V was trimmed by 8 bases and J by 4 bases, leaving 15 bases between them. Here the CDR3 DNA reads TGTGCCAGCCGCCGGGGGTCGGGGTACGAGCAGTACTTC. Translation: CASRRGSGYEQYF.

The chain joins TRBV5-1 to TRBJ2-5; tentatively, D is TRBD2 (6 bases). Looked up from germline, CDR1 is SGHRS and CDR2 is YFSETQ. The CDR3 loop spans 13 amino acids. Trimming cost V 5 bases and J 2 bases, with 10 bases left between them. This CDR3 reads CASRIAVQETQYF. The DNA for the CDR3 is TGCGCCAGCAGAATAGCGGTTCAAGAGACCCAGTACTTC.

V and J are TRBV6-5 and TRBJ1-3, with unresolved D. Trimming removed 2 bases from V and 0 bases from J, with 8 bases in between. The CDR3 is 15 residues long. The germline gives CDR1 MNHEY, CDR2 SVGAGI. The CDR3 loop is CASSYSWNSGNTIYF. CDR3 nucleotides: TGTGCCAGCAGTTACAGCTGGAACTCTGGAAACACCATATATTTT.

The CDR3 loop reads CSALHRLDTQYF. In nucleotides, the CDR3 is TGCAGTGCTCTCCATCGGTTGGATACGCAGTATTTT. V gene TRBV20-1 combines with J gene TRBJ2-3; D is uncertain. The germline CDR1 and CDR2 sequences are DFQATT and SNEGSKA (reference sequence). The CDR3 is 12 amino acids. V shed 5 bases and J shed 6 bases, with 12 bases lying between them.

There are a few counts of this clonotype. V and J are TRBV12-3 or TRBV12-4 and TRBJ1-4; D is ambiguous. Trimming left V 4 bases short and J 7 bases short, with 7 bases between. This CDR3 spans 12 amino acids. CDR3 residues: CASSSKGEKLFF. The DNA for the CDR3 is TGTGCCAGCAGTTCCAAGGGTGAAAAACTGTTTTTT.